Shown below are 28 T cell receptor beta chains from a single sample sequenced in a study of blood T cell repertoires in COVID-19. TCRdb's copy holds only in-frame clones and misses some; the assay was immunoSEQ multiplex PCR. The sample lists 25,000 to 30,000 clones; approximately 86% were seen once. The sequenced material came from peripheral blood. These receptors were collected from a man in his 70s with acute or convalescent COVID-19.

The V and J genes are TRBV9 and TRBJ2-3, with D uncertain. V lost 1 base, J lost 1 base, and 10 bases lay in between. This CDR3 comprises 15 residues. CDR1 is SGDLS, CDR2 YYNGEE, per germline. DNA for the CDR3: TGTGCCAGCAGCGTACAGAGCGACCGCACAGATACGCAGTATTTT. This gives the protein CASSVQSDRTDTQYF. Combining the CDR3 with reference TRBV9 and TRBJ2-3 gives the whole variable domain DSGVTQTPKHLITATGQRVTLRCSPRSGDLSVYWYQQSLDQGLQFLIQYYNGEERAKGNILERFSAQQFPDLHSELNLSSLELGDSALYFCASSVQSDRTDTQYFGPGTRLTVL.

Here the CDR3 DNA reads TGTGCCAGCAGTCAAAGGACTAGCGGGACGTACGAGCAGTACTTC. Translated: CASSQRTSGTYEQYF. The chain has TRBV7-2 and TRBJ2-7, with 12 bases identical to TRBD2. Trimming took 6 bases from V and 4 from J; bases not matched to a gene: 7. The CDR3 runs to 15 residues. CDR1 is SGHTA, CDR2 FQGNSA, per germline.

The CDR3 reads CASSLGAGAENQPQHF. The CDR3, as DNA: TGTGCCAGCAGTTTAGGGGCAGGGGCAGAAAATCAGCCCCAGCATTTT. The V call is TRBV6-2 or TRBV6-3, the J call TRBJ1-5; the D gene is possibly TRBD1 (6 bases). Trimming removed 4 bases at V and 4 bases at J, with 17 bases between. Germline V gives CDR1 MNHEY, CDR2 SVGEGT. This CDR3 contains 16 residues.

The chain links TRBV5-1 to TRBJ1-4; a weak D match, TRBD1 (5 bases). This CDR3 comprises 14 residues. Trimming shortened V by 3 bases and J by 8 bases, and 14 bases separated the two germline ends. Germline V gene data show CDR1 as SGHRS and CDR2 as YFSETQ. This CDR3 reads CASSSTGEGEKLFF. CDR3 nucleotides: TGCGCCAGCAGCTCCACAGGAGAAGGAGAAAAACTGTTTTTT.

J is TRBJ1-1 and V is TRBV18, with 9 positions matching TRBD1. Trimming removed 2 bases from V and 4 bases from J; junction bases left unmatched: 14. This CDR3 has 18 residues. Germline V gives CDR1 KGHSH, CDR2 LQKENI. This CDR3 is CASSPLVTGQGLGTEAFF. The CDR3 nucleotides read TGTGCCAGCTCACCATTGGTAACCGGACAGGGGTTGGGCACTGAAGCTTTCTTT. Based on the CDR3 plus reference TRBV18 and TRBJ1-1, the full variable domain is NAGVMQNPRHLVRRRGQEARLRCSPMKGHSHVYWYRQLPEEGLKFMVYLQKENIIDESGMPKERFSAEFPKEGPSILRIQQVVRGDSAAYFCASSPLVTGQGLGTEAFFGQGTRLTVV.

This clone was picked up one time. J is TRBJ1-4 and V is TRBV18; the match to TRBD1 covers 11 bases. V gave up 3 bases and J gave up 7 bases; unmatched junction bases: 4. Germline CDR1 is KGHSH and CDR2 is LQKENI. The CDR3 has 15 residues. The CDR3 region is CASSPLGTGGEKLFF. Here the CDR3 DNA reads TGTGCCAGCTCACCGCTGGGGACAGGGGGTGAAAAACTGTTTTTT.

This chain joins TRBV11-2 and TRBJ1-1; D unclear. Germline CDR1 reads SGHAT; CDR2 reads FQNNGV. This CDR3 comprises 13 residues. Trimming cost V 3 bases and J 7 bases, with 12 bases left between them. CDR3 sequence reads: CASSFGERSEAFF. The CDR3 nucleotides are TGTGCCAGCAGCTTTGGTGAAAGGAGTGAAGCTTTCTTT.

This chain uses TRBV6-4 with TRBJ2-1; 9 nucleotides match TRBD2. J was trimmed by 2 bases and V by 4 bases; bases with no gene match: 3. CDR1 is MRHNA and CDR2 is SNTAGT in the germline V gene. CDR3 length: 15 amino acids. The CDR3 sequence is CASSVAGGTYNEQFF. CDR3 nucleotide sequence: TGTGCCAGCAGTGTTGCGGGAGGGACCTACAATGAGCAGTTCTTC.

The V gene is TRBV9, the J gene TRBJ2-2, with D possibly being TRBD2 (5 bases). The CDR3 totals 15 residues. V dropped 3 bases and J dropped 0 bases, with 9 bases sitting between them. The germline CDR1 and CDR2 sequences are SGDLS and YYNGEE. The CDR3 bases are TGTGCCAGCAGCGCAGCGGATACGAACACCGGGGAGCTGTTTTTT. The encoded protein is CASSAADTNTGELFF.

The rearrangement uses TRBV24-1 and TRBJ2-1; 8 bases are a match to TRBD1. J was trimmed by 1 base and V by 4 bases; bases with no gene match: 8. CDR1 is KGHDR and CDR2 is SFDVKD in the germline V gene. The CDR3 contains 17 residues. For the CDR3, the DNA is TGTGCCACCAGTGAAAAAAACAGGGGGAGATCCTACAATGAGCAGTTCTTC. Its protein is CATSEKNRGRSYNEQFF.

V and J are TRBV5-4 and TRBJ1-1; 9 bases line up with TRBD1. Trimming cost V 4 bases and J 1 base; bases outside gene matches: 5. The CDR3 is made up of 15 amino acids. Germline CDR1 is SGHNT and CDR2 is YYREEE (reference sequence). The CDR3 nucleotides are TGTGCCAGCAGCGCACAGGACAGGGGGAACACTGAAGCTTTCTTT. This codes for CASSAQDRGNTEAFF.

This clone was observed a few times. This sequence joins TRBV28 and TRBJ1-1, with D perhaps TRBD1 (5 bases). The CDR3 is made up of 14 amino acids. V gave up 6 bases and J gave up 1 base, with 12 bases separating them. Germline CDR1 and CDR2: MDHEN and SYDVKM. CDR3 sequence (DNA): TGTGCCAGCAGGCAGGGTCCGGAGAACACTGAAGCTTTCTTT. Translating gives CASRQGPENTEAFF. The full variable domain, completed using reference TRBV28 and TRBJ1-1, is DVKVTQSSRYLVKRTGEKVFLECVQDMDHENMFWYRQDPGLGLRLIYFSYDVKMKEKGDIPEGYSVSREKKERFSLILESASTNQTSMYLCASRQGPENTEAFFGQGTRLTVV.

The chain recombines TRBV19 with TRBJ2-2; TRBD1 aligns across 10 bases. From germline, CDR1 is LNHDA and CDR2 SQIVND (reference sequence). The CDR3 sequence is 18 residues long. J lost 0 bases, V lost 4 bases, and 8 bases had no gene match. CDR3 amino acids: CASSSRWGQGTNTGELFF. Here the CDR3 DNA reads TGTGCCAGTAGTAGTCGGTGGGGACAGGGGACGAACACCGGGGAGCTGTTTTTT.

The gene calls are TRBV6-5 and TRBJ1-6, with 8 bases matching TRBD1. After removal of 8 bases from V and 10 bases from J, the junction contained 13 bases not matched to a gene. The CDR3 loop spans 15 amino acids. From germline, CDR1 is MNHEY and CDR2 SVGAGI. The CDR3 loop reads CASGNEDRVGSPLHF. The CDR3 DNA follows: TGTGCCAGCGGAAATGAGGACAGGGTAGGATCACCCCTCCACTTT.

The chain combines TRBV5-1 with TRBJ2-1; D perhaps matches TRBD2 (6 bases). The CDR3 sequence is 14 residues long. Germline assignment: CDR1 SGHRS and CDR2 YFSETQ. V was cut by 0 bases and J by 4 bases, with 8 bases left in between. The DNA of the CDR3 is TGCGCCAGCAGCTTGGTTGCGGGGTACAATGAGCAGTTCTTC. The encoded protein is CASSLVAGYNEQFF.

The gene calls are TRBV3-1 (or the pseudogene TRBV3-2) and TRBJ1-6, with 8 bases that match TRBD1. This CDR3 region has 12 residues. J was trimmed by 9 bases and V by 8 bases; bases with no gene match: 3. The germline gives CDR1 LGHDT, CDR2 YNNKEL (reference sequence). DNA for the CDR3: TGTGCCAGCGGGACAGGCCTTTCACCCCTCCACTTT. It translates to CASGTGLSPLHF.

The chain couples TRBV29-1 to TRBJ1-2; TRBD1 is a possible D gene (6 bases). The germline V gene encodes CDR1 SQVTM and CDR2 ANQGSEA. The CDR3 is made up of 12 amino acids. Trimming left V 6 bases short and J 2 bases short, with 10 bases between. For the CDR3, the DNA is TGCAGCGTGCCCCAGGGGAACTATGGCTACACCTTC. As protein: CSVPQGNYGYTF.

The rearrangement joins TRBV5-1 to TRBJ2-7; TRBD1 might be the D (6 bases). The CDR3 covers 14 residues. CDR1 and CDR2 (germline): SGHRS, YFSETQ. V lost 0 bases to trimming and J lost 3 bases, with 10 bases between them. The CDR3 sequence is CASSLAGDNYEQYF. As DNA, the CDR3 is TGCGCCAGCAGCTTGGCCGGGGACAACTACGAGCAGTACTTC.

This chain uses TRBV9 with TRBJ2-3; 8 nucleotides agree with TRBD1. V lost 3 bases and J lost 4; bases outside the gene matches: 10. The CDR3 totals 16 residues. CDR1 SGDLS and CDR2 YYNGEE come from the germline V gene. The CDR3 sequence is CASSARRTGFSDTQYF. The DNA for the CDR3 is TGTGCCAGCAGCGCCCGGCGGACAGGGTTCTCAGATACGCAGTATTTT.

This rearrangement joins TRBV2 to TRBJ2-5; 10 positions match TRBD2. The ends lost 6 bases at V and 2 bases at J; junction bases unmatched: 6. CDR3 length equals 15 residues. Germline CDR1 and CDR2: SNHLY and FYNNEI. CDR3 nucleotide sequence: TGTGCCAGCAGGGGGCTAGCGGGAGTTCAAGAGACCCAGTACTTC. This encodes CASRGLAGVQETQYF.

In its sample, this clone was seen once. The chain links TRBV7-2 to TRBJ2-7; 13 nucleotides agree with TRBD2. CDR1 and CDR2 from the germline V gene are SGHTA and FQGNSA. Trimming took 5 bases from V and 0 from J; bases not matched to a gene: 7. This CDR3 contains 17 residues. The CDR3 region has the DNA TGTGCCAGCAGCCGTGGACTAGCGGGAGCCCACTCCTACGAGCAGTACTTC. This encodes CASSRGLAGAHSYEQYF. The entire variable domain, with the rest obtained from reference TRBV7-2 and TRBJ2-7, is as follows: GAGVSQSPSNKVTEKGKDVELRCDPISGHTALYWYRQSLGQGLEFLIYFQGNSAPDKSGLPSDRFSAERTGGSVSTLTIQRTQQEDSAVYLCASSRGLAGAHSYEQYFGPGTRLTVT.

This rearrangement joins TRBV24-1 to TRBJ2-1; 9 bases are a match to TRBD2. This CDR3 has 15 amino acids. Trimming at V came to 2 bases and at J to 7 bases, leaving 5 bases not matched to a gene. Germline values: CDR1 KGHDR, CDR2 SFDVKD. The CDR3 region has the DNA TGTGCCACCAGTGATTCCAGGACTAGCGATAATGAGCAGTTCTTC. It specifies CATSDSRTSDNEQFF.

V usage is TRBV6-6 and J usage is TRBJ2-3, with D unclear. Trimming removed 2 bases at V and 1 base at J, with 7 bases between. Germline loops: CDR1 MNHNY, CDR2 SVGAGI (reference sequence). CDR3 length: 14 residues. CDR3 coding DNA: TGTGCCAGCAGTTACCCCCAGGGCACAGATACGCAGTATTTT. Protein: CASSYPQGTDTQYF.

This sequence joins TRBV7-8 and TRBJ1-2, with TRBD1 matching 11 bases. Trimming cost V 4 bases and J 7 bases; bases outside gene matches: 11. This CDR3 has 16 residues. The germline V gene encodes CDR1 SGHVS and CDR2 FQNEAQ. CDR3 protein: CASSSQIPGTGGGYTF. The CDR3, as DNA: TGTGCCAGCAGCTCTCAAATCCCCGGGACAGGGGGTGGCTACACCTTC.

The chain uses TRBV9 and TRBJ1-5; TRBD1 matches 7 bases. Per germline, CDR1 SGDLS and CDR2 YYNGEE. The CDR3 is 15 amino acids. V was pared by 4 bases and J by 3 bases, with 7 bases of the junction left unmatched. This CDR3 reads CASSSAGQVNQPQHF. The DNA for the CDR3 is TGTGCCAGCAGCTCAGCTGGACAGGTCAATCAGCCCCAGCATTTT.

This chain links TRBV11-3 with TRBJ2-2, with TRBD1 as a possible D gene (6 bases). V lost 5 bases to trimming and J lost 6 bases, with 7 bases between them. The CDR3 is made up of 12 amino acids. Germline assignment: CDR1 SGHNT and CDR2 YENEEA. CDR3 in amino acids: CASSNRAGELFF. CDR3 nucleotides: TGTGCCAGCAGCAACAGGGCCGGGGAGCTGTTTTTT.

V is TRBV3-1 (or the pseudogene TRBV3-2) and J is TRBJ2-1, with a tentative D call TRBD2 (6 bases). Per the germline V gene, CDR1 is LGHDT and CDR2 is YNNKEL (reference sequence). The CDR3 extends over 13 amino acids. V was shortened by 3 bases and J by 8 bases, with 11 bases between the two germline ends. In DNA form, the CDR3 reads TGTGCCAGCAGCCACCTTAGCGGCTATGAGCAGTTCTTC. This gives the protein CASSHLSGYEQFF.

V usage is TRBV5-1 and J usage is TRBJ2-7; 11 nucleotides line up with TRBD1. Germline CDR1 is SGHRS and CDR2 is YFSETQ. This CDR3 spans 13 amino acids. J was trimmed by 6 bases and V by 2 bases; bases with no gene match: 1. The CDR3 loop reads CASSFGTGGEQYF. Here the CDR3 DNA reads TGCGCCAGCAGCTTCGGGACAGGGGGCGAGCAGTACTTC.